The rows below give T cell receptor beta chains drawn from one sample of a study of blood T cell repertoires in COVID-19. Sequencing used immunoSEQ multiplex PCR; TCRdb keeps in-frame clones, though not all of them. The data contain about 130,000 clones, approximately 80% of them singletons. Input material: peripheral blood. All receptors derive from a woman aged 80 or older with acute or convalescent COVID-19. CDR3s include the opening cysteine and the closing phenylalanine or tryptophan. Fields, in order: D gene, clone size, J gene, V gene, CDR3 DNA, CDR3 protein. A D gene is named only where the DNA matches it firmly. Clone size is given for some rows only: seen once, a few or many times, or a class if the clone is expanded.

TRBD2,once,TRBJ2-7,TRBV7-9,TGTGCCAGCAGCACCGGGACTAGCGGGTATGCTGTTGGCTACGAGCAGTACTTC,CASSTGTSGYAVGYEQYF
TRBD2,.,TRBJ2-3,TRBV19,TGTGCCAGTAGGCCTAGCGGGGGGGCAGGGTGGACAGATACGCAGTATTTT,CASRPSGGAGWTDTQYF
.,.,TRBJ1-2,TRBV10-3,TGTGCCATCAGTGACCTCGGACTTGGCTATGGCTACACCTTC,CAISDLGLGYGYTF
.,.,TRBJ2-1,TRBV24-1,TGTGCCACCAGTGGGGGGACAGCGGGGGTCAATGGTGAGCAGTTCTTC,CATSGGTAGVNGEQFF
TRBD2,.,TRBJ2-3,TRBV18,TGTGCCAGCTCAGCGGGGGGGCCTTCTCTAGATACGCAGTATTTT,CASSAGGPSLDTQYF
.,.,TRBJ2-2,TRBV12-5,TGTGCTAGTGGTTTATTCTCTTGGGCAGAGAACACCGGGGAGCTGTTTTTT,CASGLFSWAENTGELFF
TRBD1,.,TRBJ1-3,TRBV11-2,TGTGCCAGCAGCTTAGATCCCGCCGGGACAGGGGCAACCATATATTTT,CASSLDPAGTGATIYF
.,once,TRBJ2-5,TRBV5-1,TGCGCCAGCAGCTTGGACAGGGGAGGAGAGACCCAGTACTTC,CASSLDRGGETQYF
TRBD1,.,TRBJ1-1,TRBV27,TGTGCCAGCAGAACGACAGGGTTAAAGGAAGCTTTCTTT,CASRTTGLKEAFF
.,.,TRBJ1-2,TRBV15,TGTGCCACCAGCAGAGATCGTGTTAACTATGGCTACACCTTC,CATSRDRVNYGYTF
TRBD1,.,TRBJ2-7,TRBV6-5,TGTGCCAGCAGACCGGACAGGGGCTACGAGCAGTACTTC,CASRPDRGYEQYF
TRBD2,.,TRBJ2-7,TRBV29-1,TGCAGCGTTGATCAGCGGGGGGAAACCTACGAGCAGTACTTC,CSVDQRGETYEQYF
.,once,TRBJ2-2,TRBV6-5,TGTGCCAGCAGTTACTTACGGCTAGTAGGCACCGGGGAGCTGTTTTTT,CASSYLRLVGTGELFF
TRBD1,.,TRBJ1-4,TRBV2,TGTGCCAGCGGCGACAGGGGATCGGATGAAAAACTGTTTTTT,CASGDRGSDEKLFF
.,.,TRBJ1-1,TRBV30,TGTGCCTGGAGTCTCCGACCCCGTGGAGGCAGTGAAGCTTTCTTT,CAWSLRPRGGSEAFF
TRBD2,.,TRBJ2-1,TRBV7-8,TGTGCCAGCAGCTTACGGCGGGGGGGAAACAATGAGCAGTTCTTC,CASSLRRGGNNEQFF
.,.,TRBJ2-3,TRBV30,TGTGCCGGGGCCGGGGTGATGGATACGCAGTATTTT,CAGAGVMDTQYF
TRBD1,.,TRBJ2-7,TRBV7-9,TGTGCCAGCAGCCCCCCCGCGGACAGGGTCACCTACGAGCAGTACTTC,CASSPPADRVTYEQYF
TRBD2,once,TRBJ2-1,TRBV9,TGTGCCAGCCAAGGCCGGGGGGGCCTGTTAGATGAGCAGTTCTTC,CASQGRGGLLDEQFF
.,.,TRBJ1-3,TRBV2,TGTGCCAGCAGTGAACAGGTTATCTCTGGAAACACCATATATTTT,CASSEQVISGNTIYF
.,few,TRBJ2-1,TRBV6-6,TGTTACTCGAATAGCGGAGCCTACTACAATGAGCAGTTCTTC,CYSNSGAYYNEQFF
TRBD1,.,TRBJ1-5,TRBV29-1,TGCAGCGTCATCACCGGGACAGGGGGCGCGAGTGATCAGCCCCAGCATTTT,CSVITGTGGASDQPQHF
.,.,TRBJ1-5,TRBV6-5,TGTGCCAGCAGTACAGAGCTTACAAAGCCCCAGCATTTT,CASSTELTKPQHF
.,.,TRBJ2-3,TRBV27,TGTGCCAGCAGTTTATCGGCCCCAGATACGCAGTATTTT,CASSLSAPDTQYF
.,.,TRBJ1-5,TRBV6-5,TGTGCCAGCAGTTACTCCCGTGCAGGGGTTCAGCCCCAGCATTTT,CASSYSRAGVQPQHF
TRBD2,.,TRBJ2-2,TRBV7-7,TGTGCTAGCAGCCCCGGGACTAGCCGGGACACCGGGGAGCTGTTTTTT,CASSPGTSRDTGELFF
TRBD1,.,TRBJ1-2,TRBV3-1/TRBV3-2,TGTGCCAGCAGCCAAAGTCCGACAGGGAACTATGGCTACACCTTC,CASSQSPTGNYGYTF
.,.,TRBJ1-2,TRBV7-2,TGTGCCAGCAGCTTAAGGACAGACTATGGCTACACCTTC,CASSLRTDYGYTF
TRBD1,.,TRBJ1-1,TRBV19,TGTGCCAGTAGTACAGGACAGGGGAGGACCACTGAAGCTTTCTTT,CASSTGQGRTTEAFF
.,.,TRBJ1-2,TRBV5-5,TGTGCCAGCAGCATTGAACCGCCTAGCTATGGCTACACCTTC,CASSIEPPSYGYTF
TRBD2,.,TRBJ2-7,TRBV19,TGTGCCAGTAGACTCCAGCGGGGGGCGTCCTACGAGCAGTACTTC,CASRLQRGASYEQYF
TRBD1,once,TRBJ1-1,TRBV11-2,TGTGCCAGCAGCTCTATCGGACAGGGGGCGGCTGAAGCTTTCTTT,CASSSIGQGAAEAFF
TRBD1,.,TRBJ2-7,TRBV18,TGTGCCAGCTCAGACGGGACAGGGGTGGGATTGCAGTACTTC,CASSDGTGVGLQYF
TRBD1,.,TRBJ1-5,TRBV7-2,TGTGCCAGCAGCTTGTGGGCAGGGGGACAGCCCCAGCATTTT,CASSLWAGGQPQHF
.,.,TRBJ1-2,TRBV27,TGTGCCAGCTCGGACTTTTATGGCTACACCTTC,CASSDFYGYTF
.,.,TRBJ2-3,TRBV13,TGTGCCAGCAGTCCGTCTGGGGGCAGGACAGATACGCAGTATTTT,CASSPSGGRTDTQYF
.,.,TRBJ2-5,TRBV5-3,TGTGCCAGAAGCCCGCGGGGGGACAGGGATTGGATGGAGACCCAGTACTTC,CARSPRGDRDWMETQYF
.,.,TRBJ2-1,TRBV10-1,TGCGCCAGCAGTGATAAGGACCCGCGGGCCTACAATGAGCAGTTCTTC,CASSDKDPRAYNEQFF
.,.,TRBJ1-2,TRBV4-1,TGCGCCAGCAGCCTTACTCCCAGGGCGGACTATGGCTACACCTTC,CASSLTPRADYGYTF
.,.,TRBJ1-3,TRBV19,TGTGCCAGTAGTCCCCTCGCGGGGAGTGGAAACACCATATATTTT,CASSPLAGSGNTIYF
.,.,TRBJ2-1,TRBV5-4,TGTGCCAGCAGAAGAAGGGGGAGCTCCTACAATGAGCAGTTCTTC,CASRRRGSSYNEQFF